These 27 T cell receptor beta chains originate from one sample sequenced in a study of spatial heterogeneity in lung cancer. General study results and limits: Mutation tallies in tumors tracked expanded intratumoral alpha and beta TCR counts.

TCRdb reprocessed the 5' RACE reads with MiXCR, giving one entry per CDR3 protein. The data hold approximately 8,500 distinct CDR3 sequences, with roughly 12% observed a single time. Sample time point: sample taken at primary tumor resection. Antigens of these TCRs are unknown. Here the sequenced sample was lung tumor tissue, taken at surgery. Receptor source: a male donor with early-stage non-small cell lung cancer.

At least ten counts were recorded for this clonotype. The chain employs TRBV27 and TRBJ1-5; TRBD1 matches at 7 bases. V was pared by 5 bases and J by 0 bases, with 7 bases of the junction left unmatched. Germline V CDR1 and CDR2: MNHEY, SMNVEV (reference sequence). CDR3 length equals 16 residues. The CDR3 DNA follows: TGTGCCAGCAGTCCCAGGGGACAGCTTAGCAATCAGCCCCAGCATTTT. Translated: CASSPRGQLSNQPQHF.

Judged by abundance, this clonotype is medium-sized. The gene calls are TRBV7-3 and TRBJ2-3; a possible D gene is TRBD2 (5 bases). Trimming stripped 2 bases from V and 1 base from J, with 10 bases between. CDR3 size: 15 residues. Germline loops: CDR1 SGHTA, CDR2 FQGTGA. CDR3 amino acids: CASSLRGSGTDTQYF. The CDR3 DNA follows: TGTGCCAGCAGCTTACGGGGATCTGGCACAGATACGCAGTATTTT.

This clonotype has ten or more counts. V gene TRBV11-2 combines with J gene TRBJ2-3; 10 bases agree with TRBD1. CDR1 is SGHAT and CDR2 is FQNNGV in the germline V gene. This CDR3 region has 16 residues. After removal of 5 bases from V and 6 bases from J, the junction contained 11 bases not matched to a gene. The DNA for the CDR3 is TGTGCCAGCAGCCCCCGACAGGGGGCTATGGGGGATACGCAGTATTTT. Translation gives CASSPRQGAMGDTQYF.

This clonotype has at least ten counts. One end of the junction varies from germline; a read error may be responsible. As DNA, the CDR3 is TGTGCCACCAGTAACCAGGAGACCCAGTACTTC. This translates into CATSNQETQYF. The V call is TRBV24-1, the J call TRBJ2-5; D gene ambiguous. CDR1 and CDR2 from the germline V gene are KGHDR and SFDVKD. CDR3 length: 11 residues.

This clonotype was seen repeatedly, ten times or more. This rearrangement joins TRBV5-1 to TRBJ2-6; 7 nucleotides agree with TRBD1. The CDR3 sequence is 14 residues long. J gave up 2 bases and V 4 bases, and 0 bases lay outside the gene matches. CDR1 is SGHRS and CDR2 is YFSETQ in the germline V gene. In DNA form, the CDR3 reads TGCGCCAGCAGCCAGGGGGCTGGGGCCAACGTCCTGACTTTC. Translated: CASSQGAGANVLTF.

This clonotype was detected ten times or more. The J gene is TRBJ2-7, the V gene TRBV25-1; 8 bases are a match to TRBD1. This CDR3 region has 17 residues. Germline V CDR1 and CDR2: MGHDK, SYGVNS. After removal of 2 bases from V and 3 bases from J, the junction contained 12 bases not matched to a gene. The CDR3 bases are TGTGCCAGCAGTGAACGCGACAGGGGCACATGGGACTACGAGCAGTACTTC. Translated: CASSERDRGTWDYEQYF.

The gene calls are TRBV29-1 and TRBJ1-2; TRBD1 aligns across 9 bases. CDR3 size: 15 residues. CDR1 SQVTM and CDR2 ANQGSEA come from the germline V gene. Trimming removed 3 bases from V and 1 base from J; junction bases left unmatched: 6. The CDR3 sequence: CSVDSGTGINYGYTF. As DNA, the CDR3 is TGCAGCGTTGATTCCGGGACAGGGATTAACTATGGCTACACCTTC. The variable domain in full, completed from reference TRBV29-1 and TRBJ1-2, reads SAVISQKPSRDICQRGTSLTIQCQVDSQVTMMFWYRQQPGQSLTLIATANQGSEATYESGFVIDKFPISRPNLTFSTLTVSNMSPEDSSIYLCSVDSGTGINYGYTFGSGTRLTVV.

By share of the sample, this clonotype is medium-sized (0.01 to 0.1%). The junction departs from germline at one end; a sequencing error may be responsible. The chain recombines TRBV29-1 with TRBJ2-1, with a weak D call TRBD2 (6 bases). The CDR3 is 12 residues long. The germline gives CDR1 SQVTM, CDR2 ANQGSEA. This chain's CDR3 is CSVKDGSSEQFF. In DNA form, the CDR3 reads TGCAGCGTTAAAGACGGGAGTTCCGAGCAGTTCTTC.

This clonotype was found many times. The gene calls are TRBV27 and TRBJ2-7; 9 nucleotides line up with TRBD2. The CDR3 totals 16 residues. Unmatched junction bases numbered 12, after V lost 6 bases and J lost 3 bases. Germline loops: CDR1 MNHEY, CDR2 SMNVEV (reference sequence). The CDR3 DNA reads TGTGCCAGCAGCCGTACGCTAGCGGGATATTTCTACGAGCAGTACTTC. Its protein is CASSRTLAGYFYEQYF.

This clonotype is judged large. The V and J genes are TRBV7-2 and TRBJ2-1; 10 nucleotides match TRBD1. Per germline, CDR1 SGHTA and CDR2 FQGNSA. The CDR3 length is 14 residues. The V and J ends lost 3 bases and 6 bases, in that order; junction bases with no gene match: 2. This chain's CDR3 is CASSFRTGGNEQFF. The CDR3 nucleotides are TGTGCCAGCAGCTTTAGGACAGGGGGCAATGAGCAGTTCTTC.

This clonotype was found a few times. V and J are TRBV12-3 or TRBV12-4 and TRBJ1-5; no definite D call. This CDR3 region has 12 residues. V was pared by 11 bases and J by 7 bases, with 15 bases between. The CDR3 sequence is CAGSGFLQPQHF. Written as DNA, the CDR3 is TGTGCCGGATCAGGATTTTTGCAGCCCCAGCATTTT.

The V gene is TRBV11-2, the J gene TRBJ2-3; D ambiguous. Germline V CDR1 and CDR2: SGHAT, FQNNGV. The length of the CDR3 is 13 residues. V was shortened by 7 bases and J by 5 bases, with 13 bases between the two germline ends. The CDR3 coding sequence is TGTGCCAGCAACCCAACCCGTGGAGATACGCAGTATTTT. Translated, it gives CASNPTRGDTQYF. Full variable domain (outside the CDR3, taken from reference TRBV11-2 and TRBJ2-3): EAGVAQSPRYKIIEKRQSVAFWCNPISGHATLYWYQQILGQGPKLLIQFQNNGVVDDSQLPKDRFSAERLKGVDSTLKIQPAKLEDSAVYLCASNPTRGDTQYFGPGTRLTVL.

In its sample, this clonotype was seen many times. J is TRBJ1-1 and V is TRBV2; no definite D call. The ends were cut back, 5 bases at V and 4 bases at J, with 5 bases in the middle. This CDR3 comprises 11 residues. CDR1 and CDR2 (germline): SNHLY, FYNNEI. The CDR3 nucleotides read TGTGCCAGCAGTCCGTCCACTGAAGCTTTCTTT. Translating gives CASSPSTEAFF.

This clonotype was observed at least ten times. The rearrangement links TRBV12-2 to TRBJ2-7. TRBV12-2 is listed as a pseudogene. CDR3 length equals 13 residues. The CDR3 region has the DNA TGTGCAAGTCGCTTAGTCACGGGCTACGAGCAGTACTTC. Translated: CASRLVTGYEQYF.

Judged by abundance, this clonotype is medium-sized. The V and J genes are TRBV28 and TRBJ2-7; D is perhaps TRBD2 (6 bases). Between the trimmed V and J ends, which lost 0 bases and 1 base, there was a span of 10 bases. Germline V gene lookup returns CDR1 MDHEN and CDR2 SYDVKM. The CDR3 is 15 amino acids. CDR3 nucleotides: TGTGCCAGCAGTTTATGGGGGAGGCTTTCCTACGAGCAGTACTTC. Protein product: CASSLWGRLSYEQYF.

Only a few counts were recorded for this clonotype. The chain couples TRBV19 to TRBJ1-2; the D gene is possibly TRBD1 (5 bases). Germline V lookup: CDR1 LNHDA, CDR2 SQIVND (reference sequence). Trimming cost V 5 bases and J 8 bases, with 18 bases left between them. The CDR3 loop spans 14 amino acids. This CDR3 reads CASSSGHHAGGYTF. CDR3 sequence (DNA): TGTGCCAGTAGTTCTGGACACCATGCAGGAGGCTACACCTTC.

The sample holds many counts of this clonotype. The chain couples TRBV29-1 to TRBJ2-3, with 10 bases aligning to TRBD2. V lost 5 bases and J lost 8; bases outside the gene matches: 13. This CDR3 comprises 15 residues. Germline lookup yields CDR1 SQVTM and CDR2 ANQGSEA. As DNA, the CDR3 is TGCAGCGTTCCCCCAGCGGGGGGGCAGGGGGGTACGCAGTATTTT. Its translation: CSVPPAGGQGGTQYF.

This clonotype was counted many times. V and J are TRBV7-2 and TRBJ2-5; D uncertain. Germline V lookup: CDR1 SGHTA, CDR2 FQGNSA. This CDR3 contains 14 residues. The V and J ends lost 0 bases and 5 bases respectively, with 10 bases between them. The CDR3 is CASSLAGPAETQYF. The DNA for the CDR3 is TGTGCCAGCAGCTTAGCGGGCCCAGCGGAGACCCAGTACTTC.

This clonotype has a count of ten or more. The chain recombines TRBV9 with TRBJ2-1; 9 bases are shared with TRBD2. CDR1 SGDLS and CDR2 YYNGEE come from the germline V gene. The CDR3 sequence is 17 residues long. The V gene end was trimmed by 1 base and the J gene end by 4 bases; junction bases not matched to a gene: 9. In DNA, the CDR3 is TGTGCCAGCAGCGTAAAGAGTAGCGGGAGTATGTACAATGAGCAGTTCTTC. It translates to CASSVKSSGSMYNEQFF.

By sample fraction, this clonotype is medium-sized (0.01 to 0.1%). J is TRBJ2-7 and V is TRBV3-1; tentatively, D is TRBD1 (6 bases). Germline CDR1 reads LGHDT; CDR2 reads YNNKEL (reference sequence). This CDR3 spans 14 amino acids. V dropped 4 bases and J dropped 2 bases, with 12 bases sitting between them. The CDR3: CASSLQQGAYEQYF. In DNA, the CDR3 is TGTGCCAGCAGCCTTCAACAGGGTGCCTACGAGCAGTACTTC.

This clonotype was found many times. The chain combines TRBV12-3 or TRBV12-4 with TRBJ2-1, with 12 bases identical to TRBD2. The CDR3 consists of 15 residues. J lost 7 bases, V lost 7 bases, and 8 bases had no gene match. CDR3: CASILAGGPGNEQFF. DNA for the CDR3: TGTGCCAGCATCCTAGCGGGAGGGCCGGGAAATGAGCAGTTCTTC.

This clonotype was picked up many times. V gene TRBV3-1 combines with J gene TRBJ1-1; D is undetermined. The CDR3 covers 15 residues. The V gene lost 1 base and the J gene lost 1 base, with 10 bases spanning the gap. Germline CDR1 and CDR2: LGHDT and YNNKEL (reference sequence). The chain's CDR3 is CASSQVASGNTEAFF. In DNA, the CDR3 is TGTGCCAGCAGCCAAGTTGCCAGTGGGAACACTGAAGCTTTCTTT.

This clonotype was observed many times. This chain joins TRBV29-1 and TRBJ1-5; 9 nucleotides match TRBD1. The germline V gene has CDR1 SQVTM and CDR2 ANQGSEA. V shed 6 bases, J shed 11 bases, and the junction held 5 bases outside the gene matches. The CDR3 extends over 11 amino acids. The CDR3 region is CSVLQGAAQHF. CDR3 nucleotide sequence: TGCAGCGTCCTACAGGGGGCTGCCCAGCATTTT. Combining the CDR3 with reference TRBV29-1 and TRBJ1-5 gives the whole variable domain SAVISQKPSRDICQRGTSLTIQCQVDSQVTMMFWYRQQPGQSLTLIATANQGSEATYESGFVIDKFPISRPNLTFSTLTVSNMSPEDSSIYLCSVLQGAAQHFGDGTRLSIL.

This clonotype was recorded at least ten times. The J gene is TRBJ1-2, the V gene TRBV29-1; D not resolved. The CDR3 spans 12 residues. V was shortened by 7 bases and J by 7 bases, with 16 bases between the two germline ends. Per the germline V gene, CDR1 is SQVTM and CDR2 is ANQGSEA. The CDR3 region has the DNA TGCAGCGAGACCGGGCCTGAAGTTGGCTACACCTTC. Translated, it gives CSETGPEVGYTF.

This clonotype was picked up many times. The chain employs TRBV7-2 and TRBJ1-2; 9 nucleotides agree with TRBD1. In germline, CDR1 is SGHTA, CDR2 FQGNSA. V was pared by 5 bases and J by 7 bases, with 2 bases of the junction left unmatched. The CDR3 loop spans 12 amino acids. The DNA for the CDR3 is TGTGCCAGCAGCCGGGACAGGGTTGGCTACACCTTC. It translates to CASSRDRVGYTF.

In this sample, this clonotype turned up many times. The DNA of the CDR3 is TGCGCCAGCAGCCAAGAAAGGGGCGGCACGAACACCGGGGAGCTGTTTTTT. Its translation is CASSQERGGTNTGELFF. The V call is TRBV4-1, the J call TRBJ2-2, with D tentatively TRBD1 (5 bases). Germline-derived CDR1 and CDR2 are MGHRA and YSYEKL. V lost 0 bases and J lost 0, with 11 bases in between. The length of the CDR3 is 17 residues.

This clonotype was recorded at least ten times. The CDR3 sequence is CASSFRLAGTQYF. The CDR3, as DNA: TGTGCCAGCAGTTTCCGACTAGCGGGTACCCAGTACTTC. The V and J genes are TRBV12-3 or TRBV12-4 and TRBJ2-5, with 10 bases aligning to TRBD2. This CDR3 region has 13 residues. The V segment lost 3 bases and the J segment 8 bases; nucleotides outside the gene matches: 3.